This T cell receptor (beta chain) was obtained from a study of cytomegalovirus exposure and HLA in healthy donors. The CDR3 is 16 residues long. V was clipped by 6 bases and J by 0 bases, with 17 bases between them. In germline, CDR1 is KGHSH, CDR2 LQKENI. The records omit this donor's CMV serostatus. The PCR contained 60 Vbeta and 13 Jbeta primers. This table comes from immunoSEQ multiplex PCR, and its TCRdb copy is limited to in-frame clones, with some not included. The sample has approximately 140,000 clones; around 79% are singletons. Material: PBMCs. This receptor was obtained from a human donor in good health. This rearrangement joins TRBV18 to TRBJ1-1, with D hard to call. The CDR3 DNA is TGTGCCAGCTCTCCGGCGAATGGAGGTCTGAACACTGAAGCTTTCTTT. Translated, it gives CASSPANGGLNTEAFF.